Listed below are T cell receptor beta chains from one sample, sequenced in a study of T cell responses to AZD1222 COVID-19 vaccine. Data came from immunoSEQ multiplex PCR; TCRdb stores just in-frame clones and leaves some out. The sample yields around 150,000 clones, roughly 89% seen once. The sample in question was peripheral blood, obtained on day 0 of AZD1222 vaccination. These receptors were obtained from an adult in good health. Each CDR3 is given with its conserved first and last residue. D genes are given only for firm matches. Size is stated for part of the rows, as once, few or many counts, or as a class when the clone is expanded.

j_gene | len | abundance | v_gene | d_gene | CDR3nt | CDR3aa
TRBJ2-7 | 15 | - | TRBV4-1 | - | TGCGCCAGCAGCCAAGTAAGCGGACCGATCTACGAGCAGTACTTC | CASSQVSGPIYEQYF
TRBJ2-7 | 15 | - | TRBV5-6 | - | TGTGCCAGCAGCTTGGCCGGTATGGCAGTAGGGGAGCAGTACTTC | CASSLAGMAVGEQYF
TRBJ2-7 | 17 | - | TRBV6-2/TRBV6-3 | TRBD2 | TGTGCCAGCAGTTATATCCCTGCTAGCGGGAGCCGATACGAGCAGTACTTC | CASSYIPASGSRYEQYF
TRBJ1-1 | 17 | - | TRBV6-2/TRBV6-3 | - | TGTGCCAGCAGTTACTCGGGGGCTAGGGCCTTCCGCACTGAAGCTTTCTTT | CASSYSGARAFRTEAFF
TRBJ2-7 | 14 | - | TRBV5-1 | - | TGCGCCAGCAGCTTGGTGGTCAGTCCCTACGAGCAGTACTTC | CASSLVVSPYEQYF
TRBJ1-3 | 15 | - | TRBV18 | - | TGTGCCAGCTCACCACCTTCGAGCTCTGGAAACACCATATATTTT | CASSPPSSSGNTIYF
TRBJ1-2 | 15 | - | TRBV6-5 | - | TGTGCCAGCAGTTACTCGGGCAGGGGCCGCTATGGCTACACCTTC | CASSYSGRGRYGYTF
TRBJ1-1 | 14 | - | TRBV6-4 | - | TGTGCCAGCAGTGACTCGATGGGTGGAGCTGAAGCTTTCTTT | CASSDSMGGAEAFF
TRBJ2-7 | 14 | once | TRBV29-1 | TRBD1 | TGCAGCGTCGGACAGGGGGGCTACTCCTACGAGCAGTACTTC | CSVGQGGYSYEQYF
TRBJ1-5 | 12 | - | TRBV7-9 | - | TGTGCCAGCAGCTTAGGGTCCCAGCCCCAGCATTTT | CASSLGSQPQHF
TRBJ2-1 | 16 | - | TRBV19 | TRBD2 | TGTGCCAGTAGTCACGGACTCGGACTAGCGGGAAGCGAGCAGTTCTTC | CASSHGLGLAGSEQFF
TRBJ1-1 | 13 | - | TRBV12-3/TRBV12-4 | TRBD1 | TGTGCCAGCATAACCAGGGGGGATGCTGAAGCTTTCTTT | CASITRGDAEAFF
TRBJ2-7 | 17 | - | TRBV9 | TRBD1 | TGTGCCAGCAGCGTAGGAGGGACAGGGGCCAGCGGTTACGAGCAGTACTTC | CASSVGGTGASGYEQYF
TRBJ1-2 | 14 | once | TRBV5-1 | - | TGCGCCAGCAGCTTGGAGTCCTCTAACTATGGCTACACCTTC | CASSLESSNYGYTF
TRBJ2-6 | 18 | - | TRBV25-1 | TRBD1 | TGTGCCAGCAGTGTAACGGGACAGGGGGCGACTGGGGCCAACGTCCTGACTTTC | CASSVTGQGATGANVLTF
TRBJ2-1 | 15 | - | TRBV19 | - | TGTGCCAGTAGTATGGTAGCTGGACCCTACAATGAGCAGTTCTTC | CASSMVAGPYNEQFF
TRBJ2-7 | 13 | - | TRBV28 | - | TGTGCCAGCAGAGGACACCCAACCTACGAGCAGTACTTC | CASRGHPTYEQYF
TRBJ2-2 | 15 | - | TRBV4-2 | - | TGTGCCAGCAGCCAAGCAGGAGGAGGCACCGGGGAGCTGTTTTTT | CASSQAGGGTGELFF
TRBJ2-3 | 17 | - | TRBV7-2 | TRBD2 | TGTGCCAGCAGCTTAAGGCTAGCGGGAGGATCGGTAGATACGCAGTATTTT | CASSLRLAGGSVDTQYF
TRBJ1-1 | 13 | - | TRBV3-1/TRBV3-2 | - | TGTGCCTCACGACGGACATTGAACACTGAAGCTTTCTTT | CASRRTLNTEAFF
TRBJ2-3 | 14 | few | TRBV2 | - | TGTGCCAGCAGTGAGTGGTATAGCACAGATACGCAGTATTTT | CASSEWYSTDTQYF
TRBJ1-2 | 18 | - | TRBV6-4 | TRBD1 | TGTGCCAGCAGTCCCAGAGGGACAGGGGGCGCGGAGGGCTATGGCTACACCTTC | CASSPRGTGGAEGYGYTF
TRBJ2-5 | 14 | - | TRBV5-1 | TRBD2 | TGCGCCAGCAGCTTAACTAGCGGGATGGAGACCCAGTACTTC | CASSLTSGMETQYF
TRBJ1-4 | 15 | - | TRBV19 | TRBD1 | TGTGCCAGTACCACGGGACAGACGACTAATGAAAAACTGTTTTTT | CASTTGQTTNEKLFF
TRBJ2-3 | 14 | - | TRBV5-1 | - | TGCGCCAGCAGCTTGGGAAGGGGCACAGATACGCAGTATTTT | CASSLGRGTDTQYF
TRBJ1-2 | 14 | - | TRBV19 | - | TGTGCCAGTACCGCCGGGAGCCCCCTTTATGGCTACACCTTC | CASTAGSPLYGYTF
TRBJ2-1 | 16 | - | TRBV7-9 | TRBD2 | TGTGCCAGCAGCTACCCGACTAGCGGGAGAGGTAATGAGCAGTTCTTC | CASSYPTSGRGNEQFF
TRBJ1-2 | 15 | once | TRBV6-5 | - | TGTGCCAGCAGTTACGTGGGGGCGACTAACTATGGCTACACCTTC | CASSYVGATNYGYTF
TRBJ1-2 | 15 | - | TRBV4-1 | TRBD1 | TGCGCCAGCAGCCAAGATCCGGACAGGGCCTATGGCTACACCTTC | CASSQDPDRAYGYTF
TRBJ1-2 | 15 | - | TRBV27 | - | TGTGCCAGCAGTTGGGGTCAGAAAGACTACTATGGCTACACCTTC | CASSWGQKDYYGYTF
TRBJ1-4 | 14 | - | TRBV18 | - | TGTGCCAGCTCACCAGGGCAGGGTAATGAAAAACTGTTTTTT | CASSPGQGNEKLFF
TRBJ1-2 | 18 | - | TRBV7-9 | TRBD1 | TGTGCCAGCAGCCCCTTCCCGGGACAGGGGGGAGCTAACTATGGCTACACCTTC | CASSPFPGQGGANYGYTF
TRBJ2-5 | 14 | - | TRBV6-8 | - | TGTGCCAGCAGTTACTGGGGACGTCAAGAGACCCAGTACTTC | CASSYWGRQETQYF
TRBJ1-3 | 14 | few | TRBV15 | - | TGTGCCACCGGGACTGCGGGACAAAGAAACACCATATATTTT | CATGTAGQRNTIYF
TRBJ2-7 | 16 | - | TRBV7-6 | TRBD1 | TGTGCCAGCGGAGCATCACCGGGACAGGGTGGTTACGAGCAGTACTTC | CASGASPGQGGYEQYF
TRBJ2-7 | 13 | once | TRBV5-4 | - | TGTGCCAGCAGCTTGGATACTTCCTACGAGCAGTACTTC | CASSLDTSYEQYF
TRBJ2-2 | 17 | - | TRBV5-4 | TRBD2 | TGTGCCAGCAGCTTAGTTAGCGGGACCCTGAACACCGGGGAGCTGTTTTTT | CASSLVSGTLNTGELFF
TRBJ1-2 | 12 | - | TRBV11-2 | - | TGTGCCAGCAGCTTAGATTCATGGGGCTACACCTTC | CASSLDSWGYTF
TRBJ2-7 | 14 | - | TRBV19 | TRBD1 | TGTGCCACCCGGCTGGGACAGGGGGGCTACGAGCAGTACTTC | CATRLGQGGYEQYF
TRBJ1-3 | 13 | - | TRBV6-5 | - | TGTGCCAGCCAACAGGGTCCTGGAAACACCATATATTTT | CASQQGPGNTIYF
TRBJ1-1 | 14 | - | TRBV5-1 | - | TGCGCCAGCAGTCCACTATCGGGGAACACTGAAGCTTTCTTT | CASSPLSGNTEAFF
TRBJ2-7 | 13 | - | TRBV4-1 | - | TGCGCCAGCAGCCAGGGACACTTATACGAGCAGTACTTC | CASSQGHLYEQYF
TRBJ2-4 | 15 | - | TRBV4-1 | - | TGCGCCAGCAGCCAAGAGGGGGGGCTCCGGAACATTCAGTACTTC | CASSQEGGLRNIQYF
TRBJ1-2 | 14 | - | TRBV11-2 | TRBD1 | TGTGCCAGCAGCCCAAAGGGACAGGAGTATGGCTACACCTTC | CASSPKGQEYGYTF
TRBJ1-5 | 14 | - | TRBV28 | TRBD1 | TGTGCCAGCACCCTTGGGACAGGGGGGAGGCCCCAGCATTTT | CASTLGTGGRPQHF
TRBJ2-2 | 12 | - | TRBV9 | - | TGTGCCAGCAGCGTAGGCTCCGGGGAGCTGTTTTTT | CASSVGSGELFF
TRBJ2-7 | 12 | few | TRBV13 | - | TGTGCCAGCAGCTTAGGAGGGGGCGAGCAGTACTTC | CASSLGGGEQYF
TRBJ2-7 | 11 | - | TRBV30 | - | TGTGCCTGGGGCCTGGCAGGGGAGCAGTACTTC | CAWGLAGEQYF
TRBJ1-4 | 16 | - | TRBV7-6 | TRBD1 | TGTGCCAGCAGCCCTCGGGCGGGGACAGTGAATGAAAAACTGTTTTTT | CASSPRAGTVNEKLFF
TRBJ1-1 | 14 | - | TRBV7-2 | - | TGTGCCAGCAGCTTCCAGAGAATGAACACTGAAGCTTTCTTT | CASSFQRMNTEAFF
TRBJ2-7 | 15 | - | TRBV19 | - | TGTGCCAGTAGTTCACAGGAGGGACGTGCCTACGAGCAGTACTTC | CASSSQEGRAYEQYF
TRBJ1-1 | 15 | - | TRBV10-3 | TRBD1 | TGTGCCATCAGAAATACCGGGACAGTAAACACTGAAGCTTTCTTT | CAIRNTGTVNTEAFF
TRBJ2-1 | 16 | - | TRBV5-1 | - | TGCGCCAGCAGCCCCGATGAATTCCGCTCCTACAATGAGCAGTTCTTC | CASSPDEFRSYNEQFF
TRBJ2-4 | 12 | few | TRBV29-1 | - | TGCAGCGTTGGGGCCTCAAGGAGCATTCAGTACTTC | CSVGASRSIQYF
TRBJ2-5 | 13 | - | TRBV4-1 | - | TGCGCCAGCAGCCAAGTAGGTCTGGCGACCCAGTACTTC | CASSQVGLATQYF
TRBJ2-2 | 17 | - | TRBV18 | TRBD2 | TGTGCCAGCTCACCACAATTGGCGGGAGGATCCGGCGGGGAGCTGTTTTTT | CASSPQLAGGSGGELFF
TRBJ2-3 | 14 | - | TRBV10-3 | TRBD2 | TGTGCCACCAGTCCAGCGGGAGAGGTAGATACGCAGTATTTT | CATSPAGEVDTQYF
TRBJ1-5 | 14 | - | TRBV6-2/TRBV6-3 | TRBD1 | TGTGCCAGCAGTGGGACAGCCAGGGGTCAGCCCCAGCATTTT | CASSGTARGQPQHF
TRBJ1-3 | 17 | - | TRBV18 | TRBD1 | TGTGCCAGCTCACCAGCACCCGCAGGGGGATTTGGAAACACCATATATTTT | CASSPAPAGGFGNTIYF